Detailed here is one TCR beta chain. Antigen specificity is unknown. Through a sample-barcoded 5' primer and a J-beta primer mix, a second PCR was run for roughly 7 to 11 cycles. Every sample gave at least 2.5 million paired-end reads containing CDR3. TCRdb reprocessed the 5' RACE reads with MiXCR, giving one entry per CDR3 protein. The data hold about 730,000 distinct CDR3 sequences, with about 42% observed a single time. Germline V gene sequence: CDR1 SGHKS, CDR2 YYEKEE (reference sequence). The junction had 6 bases not matched to a gene; V was cut back by 3 bases and J by 0 bases. There are 16 residues in the CDR3. The source of the sample is a study of blood T cells in healthy people across ages. Study conclusions and caveats: Relative to aged donors, long-lived donors carried more naive CD4+ cells and displayed higher diversity.

This receptor was taken from a woman in her sixties in good health. Sequencing was performed on blood. The gene calls are TRBV5-5 and TRBJ2-1; 7 bases are a match to TRBD1. In nucleotides, the CDR3 is TGTGCCAGCAGCTCAACGGACAGGAACTCCTACAATGAGCAGTTCTTC. Encoded protein: CASSSTDRNSYNEQFF. The whole variable domain, remainder taken from reference TRBV5-5 and TRBJ2-1, is DAGVTQSPTHLIKTRGQQVTLRCSPISGHKSVSWYQQVLGQGPQFIFQYYEKEERGRGNFPDRFSARQFPNYSSELNVNALLLGDSALYLCASSSTDRNSYNEQFFGPGTRLTVL.